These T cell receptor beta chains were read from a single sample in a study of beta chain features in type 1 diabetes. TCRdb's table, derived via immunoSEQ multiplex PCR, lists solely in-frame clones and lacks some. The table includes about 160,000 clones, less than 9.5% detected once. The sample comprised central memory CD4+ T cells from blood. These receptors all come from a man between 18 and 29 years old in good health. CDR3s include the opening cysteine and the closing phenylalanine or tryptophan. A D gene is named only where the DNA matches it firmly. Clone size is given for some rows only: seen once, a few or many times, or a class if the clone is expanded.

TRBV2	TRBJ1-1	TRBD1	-	TGTGCCAGCAGTCCGGACAGGTTTAACACTGAAGCTTTCTTT	CASSPDRFNTEAFF
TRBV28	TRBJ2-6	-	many	TGTGCCAGCAGTTCCTCCGGGGCCAACGTCCTGACTTTC	CASSSSGANVLTF
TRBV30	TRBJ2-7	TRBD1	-	TGTGCCTGGACCGACAGGGTTGATCACGAGCAGTACTTC	CAWTDRVDHEQYF
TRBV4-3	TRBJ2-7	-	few	TGCGCCAGCAGCCAAGATCGGGGGGCGCAGTTCGAGCAGTACTTC	CASSQDRGAQFEQYF
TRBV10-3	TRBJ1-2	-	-	TGTACCGTCTCCTCTGGGACTCGAGGCTACACCTTC	CTVSSGTRGYTF
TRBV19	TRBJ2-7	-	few	TGTGCCAGTAGTATGGCTTGGACAGATTCCTACGAGCAGTACTTC	CASSMAWTDSYEQYF
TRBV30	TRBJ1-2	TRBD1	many	TGTGCCTGGTTAGGGGGCCGCTATGGCTACACCTTC	CAWLGGRYGYTF
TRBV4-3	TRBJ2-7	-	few	TGCGCCAGCAGCCAAGGTGACAGCTACTCCTACGAGCAGTACTTC	CASSQGDSYSYEQYF
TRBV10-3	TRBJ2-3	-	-	TGTGCCATCGACGCGGGGAGCACAGATACGCAGTATTTT	CAIDAGSTDTQYF
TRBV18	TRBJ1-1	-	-	TGTGCCAGCTCACCGAGGGAGGTAACGAACACTGAAGCTTTCTTT	CASSPREVTNTEAFF
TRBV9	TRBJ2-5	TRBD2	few	TGTGCCAGCAGCGTCCTAGCGGGAGTCGGGGAGACCCAGTACTTC	CASSVLAGVGETQYF
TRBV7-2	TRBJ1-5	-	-	TGTGCCAGCAGCTTAGGGACAGCCAATCAGCCCCAGCATTTT	CASSLGTANQPQHF
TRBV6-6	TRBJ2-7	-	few	TGTGCCAGCAGTTCCCTATACGAGCAGTACTTC	CASSSLYEQYF
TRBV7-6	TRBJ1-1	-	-	TGTGCCAGCAGCTTCGGAGGGACGCTCTCCGGAGCTTTCTTT	CASSFGGTLSGAFF
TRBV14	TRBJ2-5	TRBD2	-	TGTGCCAGCAGCCAAATCCCTAGCGGATCTCGGGACCAGTACTTC	CASSQIPSGSRDQYF
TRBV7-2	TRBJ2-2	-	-	TGTGCCAGCAGCTTATACGGGAGAGGGACCGGGGAGCTGTTTTTT	CASSLYGRGTGELFF
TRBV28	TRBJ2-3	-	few	TGTGCCAGCAGTTCCTCCCTGGGGGGGGGCTACGATACGCAGTATTTT	CASSSSLGGGYDTQYF
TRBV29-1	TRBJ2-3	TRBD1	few	TGCAGCGTAGCGAGACAGGGGATTGCGACAGATACGCAGTATTTT	CSVARQGIATDTQYF
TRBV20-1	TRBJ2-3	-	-	TGCAGTGCTAGCGGTCAATATTTT	CSASGQYF
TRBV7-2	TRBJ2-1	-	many	TGTGCCAGCAGCCAGGACTATAACAATGAGCAGTTCTTC	CASSQDYNNEQFF
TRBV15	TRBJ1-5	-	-	TGTGCCACCAGCGCCCGAGAGGGGCCCCAGCATTTT	CATSAREGPQHF
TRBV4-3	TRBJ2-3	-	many	TGCGCCAGCAGCCAAGACACGGCGCTTAGCGGTACGCAGTATTTT	CASSQDTALSGTQYF
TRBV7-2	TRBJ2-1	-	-	TGTGCCAGCAGCTTTGGGGGCGTCTACAATGAGCAGTTCTTC	CASSFGGVYNEQFF
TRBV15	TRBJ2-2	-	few	TGTGCCACCAGCAGAACAACGAACACCGGGGAGCTGTTTTTT	CATSRTTNTGELFF
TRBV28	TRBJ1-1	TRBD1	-	TGTGCCAGCAGTAAACCGGGACAGTCGAACACTGAAGCTTTCTTT	CASSKPGQSNTEAFF
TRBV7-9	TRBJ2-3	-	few	TGTGCCAGCAGCTCCCCTTGGCTGACAGATACGCAGTATTTT	CASSSPWLTDTQYF
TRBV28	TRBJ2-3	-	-	TGTGCCAGCACTCGAAGGGGGGGGGCCCGCACAGATACGCAGTATTTT	CASTRRGGARTDTQYF
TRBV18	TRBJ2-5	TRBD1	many	TGTGCCAGCTCAAAGGATCACAGGGGTGGAGAGACCCAGTACTTC	CASSKDHRGGETQYF
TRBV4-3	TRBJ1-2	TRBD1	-	TGCGCCAGCAGCCAATCGGACAGGGGAGGCGGCTACACCTTC	CASSQSDRGGGYTF
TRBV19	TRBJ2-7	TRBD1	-	TGTGCCAGTAGTATCGACAGGGCGGTTCACTCCTACGAGCAGTACTTC	CASSIDRAVHSYEQYF
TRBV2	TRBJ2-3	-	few	TGTGCCAGCAGTGAAGCTAGCGGCAGCACAGATACGCAGTATTTT	CASSEASGSTDTQYF
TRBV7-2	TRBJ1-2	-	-	TGTGCCAGCAGCCCCGACAGTGACTATGGCTACACCTTC	CASSPDSDYGYTF
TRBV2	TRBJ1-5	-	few	TGTGCCAGCAGTGAGTTTGGGGGGGCTCAGCCCCAGCATTTT	CASSEFGGAQPQHF